Detailed here is one TCR beta chain. The protocol was immunoSEQ multiplex PCR, while the TCRdb copy is restricted to in-frame clones and leaves out a portion. The repertoire consists of over 200,000 clones, with about nine tenths occurring once and the leading ten covering roughly 16%. These data are taken from a study of blood T cell repertoires in COVID-19. Among Cohort 3 donors, those recovered had two negative PCRs, clearance, or symptom resolution. CDR3 size: 14 residues. Germline V lookup: CDR1 PRHDT, CDR2 FYEKMQ (reference sequence). The germline V and J ends were trimmed by 8 bases and 2 bases, with 16 bases remaining between them.

Sequenced: PBMCs or T cells enriched from blood (not recorded which). J is TRBJ2-7 and V is TRBV13, with D perhaps matching TRBD1 (6 bases). The sequence was obtained from a young man who had recovered from COVID-19. CDR3 in amino acids: CASSAGDTAYEQYF. DNA of the CDR3: TGTGCCAGCTCAGCCGGGGACACCGCCTACGAGCAGTACTTC.